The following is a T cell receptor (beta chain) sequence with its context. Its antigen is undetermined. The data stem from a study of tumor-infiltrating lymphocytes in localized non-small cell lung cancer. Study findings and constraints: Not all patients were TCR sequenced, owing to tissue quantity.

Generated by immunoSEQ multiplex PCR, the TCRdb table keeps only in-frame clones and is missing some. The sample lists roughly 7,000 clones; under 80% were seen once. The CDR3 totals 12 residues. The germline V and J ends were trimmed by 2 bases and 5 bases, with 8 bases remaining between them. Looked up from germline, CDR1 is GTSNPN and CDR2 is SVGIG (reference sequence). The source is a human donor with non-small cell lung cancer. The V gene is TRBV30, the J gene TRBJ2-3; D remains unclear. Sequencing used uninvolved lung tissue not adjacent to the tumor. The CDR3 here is CAWSPPGDTQYF. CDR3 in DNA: TGTGCCTGGAGTCCCCCAGGAGATACGCAGTATTTT. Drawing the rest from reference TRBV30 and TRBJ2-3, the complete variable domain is SQTIHQWPATLVQPVGSPLSLECTVEGTSNPNLYWYRQAAGRGLQLLFYSVGIGQISSEVPQNLSASRPQDRQFILSSKKLLLSDSGFYLCAWSPPGDTQYFGPGTRLTVL.